These 8 T cell receptor beta chains came from one sample sequenced in a study of CD8 T cells in ankylosing spondylitis. Study conclusions and caveats: Ankylosing spondylitis blood appeared to be characterized by a TCR beta motif of several highly homologous variants.

One entry per CDR3 protein results from TCRdb running MiXCR on the 5' RACE reads. The sample records roughly 490,000 distinct CDR3 sequences, approximately 5.3% being singletons. Antigens of these TCRs are unknown. Source material: blood, either unsorted or a sorted T cell fraction (not recorded which). The source of these receptors is a male donor with ankylosing spondylitis.

This clonotype was observed at least ten times. The rearrangement uses TRBV29-1 and TRBJ2-7, with D tentatively TRBD1 (6 bases). This CDR3 has 14 amino acids. Germline V gives CDR1 SQVTM, CDR2 ANQGSEA. Trimming cost V 6 bases and J 6 bases, with 21 bases left between them. The CDR3 DNA sequence: TGCAGCGTAGTCAGACAGGCCGAGAACGGCGAGCAGTACTTC. This sequence encodes CSVVRQAENGEQYF.

This clonotype was recorded a few times. V is TRBV20-1 and J is TRBJ1-5, with no clear D. The CDR3 is made up of 12 amino acids. In germline, CDR1 is DFQATT, CDR2 SNEGSKA (reference sequence). The V end was cut by 3 bases, the J end by 7 bases, with 10 bases between. CDR3 DNA: TGCAGTGCTAGGGAGGGAGAGCAGCCCCAGCATTTT. Translated: CSAREGEQPQHF.

In this sample, this clonotype turned up many times. The V gene is TRBV4-2, the J gene TRBJ2-1; TRBD1 aligns across 8 bases. The CDR3 consists of 15 residues. The junction had 3 bases not matched to a gene; V was cut back by 5 bases and J by 0 bases. In germline, CDR1 is LGHNA, CDR2 YNFKEQ. CDR3 protein: CASSTQGASYNEQFF. CDR3 nucleotide sequence: TGTGCCAGCAGCACGCAGGGGGCCTCCTACAATGAGCAGTTCTTC.

At least ten counts were recorded for this clonotype. The chain employs TRBV9 and TRBJ2-2; 11 bases line up with TRBD2. Germline V gives CDR1 SGDLS, CDR2 YYNGEE. V shed 3 bases and J 4 bases; nucleotides not matched to a gene: 5. CDR3 length: 16 amino acids. For the CDR3, the DNA is TGTGCCAGCAGCGGTAGCGGGAGGGCCATCACCGGGGAGCTGTTTTTT. The encoded protein is CASSGSGRAITGELFF.

The J gene is TRBJ2-1, the V gene TRBV20-1, with D uncertain. This CDR3 contains 16 residues. CDR1 DFQATT and CDR2 SNEGSKA come from the germline V gene (reference sequence). Trimming took 3 bases from V and 0 from J, leaving 15 bases between them. The DNA of the CDR3 is TGCAGTGCTAGGGGCTTTGTCAGTGACTCCTACAATGAGCAGTTCTTC. It is translated as CSARGFVSDSYNEQFF.

This clonotype was recorded many times. The chain couples TRBV12-3 or TRBV12-4 to TRBJ2-5; TRBD2 agrees at 10 bases. The CDR3 extends over 16 amino acids. J lost 2 bases, V lost 5 bases, and 8 bases had no gene match. CDR3 sequence reads: CASSPVAGGQQETQYF. The CDR3 DNA is TGTGCCAGCAGTCCCGTAGCGGGAGGCCAGCAAGAGACCCAGTACTTC.

At least ten counts were recorded for this clonotype. CDR3 nucleotide sequence: TGTGCCAGCAGTTTGACGTGGGTCGAAGCTTTCTTT. This translates into CASSLTWVEAFF. The rearrangement uses TRBV12-3 or TRBV12-4 and TRBJ1-1, with D unresolved. V shed 3 bases and J shed 8 bases, with 10 bases lying between them. This CDR3 is 12 amino acids long.

This clonotype has ten or more counts. The chain uses TRBV3-1 and TRBJ1-6; 7 nucleotides line up with TRBD1. V gave up 3 bases and J gave up 5 bases; unmatched junction bases: 10. CDR1 is LGHDT and CDR2 is YNNKEL in the germline V gene (reference sequence). This CDR3 has 17 residues. In DNA form, the CDR3 reads TGTGCCAGCAGCCAGACCCCCGGGACAGTTAATAATTCACCCCTCCACTTT. It yields the protein CASSQTPGTVNNSPLHF.